Below are 30 T cell receptor beta chains sequenced from a single sample in a study of cytomegalovirus exposure and HLA in healthy donors. This PCR relied on a set of 60 Vbeta primers and 13 Jbeta primers. The repertoire was sequenced with immunoSEQ multiplex PCR; TCRdb's copy has only in-frame clones and lacks some. The profile shows roughly 130,000 clones, around 80% of them singletons. The sample consisted of PBMCs. Receptors originate from a man aged 35 to 55 in good health and CMV-seronegative.

This clone came up a few times. The rearrangement uses TRBV7-9 and TRBJ2-1, with 12 positions matching TRBD2. Trimming at V came to 4 bases and at J to 2 bases, leaving 3 bases not matched to a gene. The CDR3 length is 16 residues. From germline, CDR1 is SEHNR and CDR2 FQNEAQ (reference sequence). The CDR3 region is CASSYRLAGAYNEQFF. The DNA for the CDR3 is TGTGCCAGCAGCTACCGACTAGCGGGAGCCTACAATGAGCAGTTCTTC.

The chain has TRBV30 and TRBJ2-7, with 9 bases identical to TRBD1. Germline trimming cut 5 bases from V and 5 bases from J; bases unmatched to any gene: 10. Germline assignment: CDR1 GTSNPN and CDR2 SVGIG (reference sequence). CDR3 length: 14 residues. The CDR3 region is CAWDSGTGSDEQYF. As DNA, the CDR3 is TGTGCCTGGGACTCCGGGACAGGGAGCGACGAGCAGTACTTC.

With respect to this clone: Other DNA sequences of this sample code for an identical CDR3. The rearrangement links TRBV18 to TRBJ2-7; D uncertain. V was shortened by 3 bases and J by 0 bases, with 3 bases between the two germline ends. CDR1 and CDR2 from the germline V gene are KGHSH and LQKENI. The CDR3 totals 12 residues. CDR3 nucleotides: TGTGCCAGCTCACCGAGCTCCTACGAGCAGTACTTC. Translation: CASSPSSYEQYF.

The V gene is TRBV28, the J gene TRBJ2-2, with 10 bases that match TRBD1. The CDR3 is made up of 15 amino acids. The germline V gene encodes CDR1 MDHEN and CDR2 SYDVKM. The V gene end was trimmed by 9 bases and the J gene end by 5 bases; junction bases not matched to a gene: 9. The CDR3 DNA reads as TGTGCCAGTAACCCCGGGACAGGGGAAACCGGGGAGCTGTTTTTT. Its translation is CASNPGTGETGELFF. Full variable domain (missing parts from reference TRBV28 and TRBJ2-2): DVKVTQSSRYLVKRTGEKVFLECVQDMDHENMFWYRQDPGLGLRLIYFSYDVKMKEKGDIPEGYSVSREKKERFSLILESASTNQTSMYLCASNPGTGETGELFFGEGSRLTVL.

V is TRBV29-1 and J is TRBJ2-7; 8 nucleotides agree with TRBD2. The CDR3 loop spans 16 amino acids. V lost 3 bases to trimming and J lost 4 bases; unmatched junction nucleotides: 14. Germline V lookup: CDR1 SQVTM, CDR2 ANQGSEA. The CDR3 sequence: CSVEVRKREPRYEQYF. The CDR3 nucleotides read TGCAGCGTTGAGGTACGGAAGCGGGAGCCGAGATACGAGCAGTACTTC.

The gene calls are TRBV19 and TRBJ2-3; D possibly corresponds to TRBD2 (6 bases). CDR1 is LNHDA, CDR2 SQIVND, per germline (reference sequence). CDR3 length equals 15 residues. The V end was cut by 5 bases, the J end by 2 bases, with 14 bases between. The CDR3 reads CASSGAWGDTDTQYF. Here the CDR3 DNA reads TGTGCCAGTAGTGGGGCGTGGGGGGACACAGATACGCAGTATTTT.

The CDR3 DNA follows: TGTGCCAGCAGCTTGGGACAGCTTAATTCACCCCTCCACTTT. Encoded protein: CASSLGQLNSPLHF. This chain joins TRBV5-6 and TRBJ1-6, with D maybe TRBD1 (5 bases). CDR1 and CDR2 (germline): SGHDT, YYEEEE. V was shortened by 0 bases and J by 6 bases, with 7 bases between the two germline ends. The length of the CDR3 is 14 residues.

This clone was seen only a few times. The chain links TRBV5-1 to TRBJ2-3; D uncertain. The CDR3 loop spans 15 amino acids. CDR1 is SGHRS, CDR2 YFSETQ, per germline. V was pared by 1 base and J by 0 bases, with 9 bases between. CDR3: CASSLKQTSTDTQYF. The CDR3 nucleotides read TGCGCCAGCAGCTTGAAGCAGACAAGCACAGATACGCAGTATTTT.

The sample holds one count of this clone. The V call is TRBV28, the J call TRBJ2-3, with 9 bases fitting TRBD1. CDR1 and CDR2 (germline): MDHEN, SYDVKM. After removal of 6 bases from V and 3 bases from J, the junction contained 1 base not matched to a gene. The CDR3 loop spans 13 amino acids. CDR3: CASRDRGTDTQYF. The CDR3 coding sequence is TGTGCCAGCAGAGACAGGGGGACAGATACGCAGTATTTT.

The chain employs TRBV28 and TRBJ1-5; possibly TRBD1 for D (5 bases). Trimming removed 2 bases from V and 6 bases from J, with 11 bases in between. CDR1 and CDR2 from the germline V gene are MDHEN and SYDVKM. The length of the CDR3 is 14 residues. CDR3 sequence reads: CASSLGGVGQPQHF. The CDR3 DNA sequence: TGTGCCAGCAGTTTAGGGGGGGTGGGTCAGCCCCAGCATTTT.

This clone occurred once. The chain combines TRBV28 with TRBJ2-2, with 8 positions matching TRBD2. J was trimmed by 7 bases and V by 3 bases; bases with no gene match: 16. The germline V gene encodes CDR1 MDHEN and CDR2 SYDVKM. The CDR3 runs 18 residues. This CDR3 is CASSFSRPAGVSGGELFF. Here the CDR3 DNA reads TGTGCCAGCAGTTTTTCTCGCCCAGCGGGAGTTTCAGGCGGGGAGCTGTTTTTT. Combining the CDR3 with reference TRBV28 and TRBJ2-2 gives the whole variable domain DVKVTQSSRYLVKRTGEKVFLECVQDMDHENMFWYRQDPGLGLRLIYFSYDVKMKEKGDIPEGYSVSREKKERFSLILESASTNQTSMYLCASSFSRPAGVSGGELFFGEGSRLTVL.

The V call is TRBV2, the J call TRBJ1-6; 7 bases are a match to TRBD1. The CDR3 is 14 residues long. Germline CDR1 and CDR2: SNHLY and FYNNEI. V was clipped by 8 bases and J by 6 bases; unmatched bases: 7. The CDR3 DNA reads as TGTGCCAGCGGATTGGGGACAGCTAATTCACCCCTCCACTTT. It yields the protein CASGLGTANSPLHF. Complete variable domain (other parts from reference TRBV2 and TRBJ1-6): EPEVTQTPSHQVTQMGQEVILRCVPISNHLYFYWYRQILGQKVEFLVSFYNNEISEKSEIFDDQFSVERPDGSNFTLKIRSTKLEDSAMYFCASGLGTANSPLHFGNGTRLTVT.

This chain uses TRBV28 with TRBJ1-2; 7 bases align to TRBD1. Per the germline V gene, CDR1 is MDHEN and CDR2 is SYDVKM. The trim removed 4 bases at V and 3 bases at J, leaving 2 bases unmatched. CDR3 length: 13 residues. The CDR3 DNA follows: TGTGCCAGCAGTTCAGGACAGGACTATGGCTACACCTTC. Translated: CASSSGQDYGYTF.

The chain employs TRBV19 and TRBJ1-5; D call uncertain. CDR1 is LNHDA and CDR2 is SQIVND in the germline V gene (reference sequence). The V and J ends lost 4 bases and 1 base respectively, with 8 bases between them. CDR3 length: 14 residues. For the CDR3, the DNA is TGTGCCAGTAGTACGACGGGGAGCAATCAGCCCCAGCATTTT. As protein: CASSTTGSNQPQHF.

The rearrangement links TRBV6-6 to TRBJ1-1; tentative D call: TRBD1 (5 bases). This CDR3 region has 13 residues. Trimming stripped 6 bases from V and 0 bases from J, with 8 bases between. Germline CDR1 MNHNY, CDR2 SVGAGI (reference sequence). CDR3 residues: CASSDRMNTEAFF. CDR3 DNA sequence: TGTGCCAGCAGCGACAGAATGAACACTGAAGCTTTCTTT.

V usage is TRBV7-9 and J usage is TRBJ2-7; TRBD2 matches at 11 bases. The CDR3 is made up of 16 amino acids. Unmatched junction bases numbered 6, after V lost 4 bases and J lost 1 base. Per germline, CDR1 SEHNR and CDR2 FQNEAQ (reference sequence). The CDR3 is CASSSRASGGSYEQYF. The CDR3 coding sequence is TGTGCCAGCAGCTCCCGGGCTAGCGGGGGGTCCTACGAGCAGTACTTC.

The chain recombines TRBV27 with TRBJ1-2, with 9 bases matching TRBD1. V was pared by 6 bases and J by 2 bases, with 1 base of the junction left unmatched. CDR1 and CDR2 (germline): MNHEY, SMNVEV (reference sequence). The CDR3 has 13 residues. In DNA, the CDR3 is TGTGCCAGCAGACAGGGGGCGAACTATGGCTACACCTTC. This codes for CASRQGANYGYTF.

The genes are TRBV10-3 and TRBJ1-5, with 8 positions matching TRBD1. V was clipped by 8 bases and J by 3 bases; unmatched bases: 3. The CDR3 consists of 13 residues. From germline, CDR1 is ENHRY and CDR2 SYGVKD. The CDR3 is CAIGGQANQPQHF. The CDR3 DNA reads TGTGCCATCGGGGGACAGGCCAATCAGCCCCAGCATTTT.

The V and J genes are TRBV15 and TRBJ2-5; D remains unclear. In germline, CDR1 is LNHNV, CDR2 YYDKDF (reference sequence). The CDR3 is 12 residues long. The V end lost 0 bases, the J end lost 5 bases, and 4 bases lay between the germline ends. The chain's CDR3 is CATSRDLETQYF. In DNA form, the CDR3 reads TGTGCCACCAGCAGAGATCTGGAGACCCAGTACTTC.

This chain connects TRBV4-1 to TRBJ2-7, with 8 bases that match TRBD1. Looked up from germline, CDR1 is MGHRA and CDR2 is YSYEKL. J was trimmed by 1 base and V by 3 bases; bases with no gene match: 5. The CDR3 is 15 residues long. This CDR3 reads CASSHRTGGSYEQYF. Here the CDR3 DNA reads TGCGCCAGCAGCCACAGAACAGGGGGGTCCTACGAGCAGTACTTC.

The V gene is TRBV5-1, the J gene TRBJ2-7; 8 bases match TRBD1. The CDR3 runs to 15 residues. Trimming took 0 bases from V and 1 from J; bases not matched to a gene: 3. Germline CDR1 reads SGHRS; CDR2 reads YFSETQ. In DNA form, the CDR3 reads TGCGCCAGCAGCTTGGCCCGGACAGGGTCCTACGAGCAGTACTTC. Translation gives CASSLARTGSYEQYF.

This clone is medium-sized in the sample. V and J are TRBV21-1 and TRBJ2-7; TRBD1 reflects the table's D call only, with no check against the DNA. TRBV21-1 is an annotated pseudogene. The CDR3 totals 15 residues. The CDR3 coding sequence is TGTGCCAGCAGCCAAGGACAGGGGGGTCCCTACGAGCAGTACTTC. Residues: CASSQGQGGPYEQYF.

The rearrangement uses TRBV4-1 and TRBJ2-7; tentative D call: TRBD2 (5 bases). V lost 4 bases, J lost 2 bases, and 15 bases lay in between. Germline values: CDR1 MGHRA, CDR2 YSYEKL. The CDR3 sequence is 15 residues long. The CDR3 sequence: CASSPGVGRAYEQYF. The CDR3 bases are TGCGCCAGCAGCCCCGGGGTAGGTCGAGCCTACGAGCAGTACTTC.

This sequence joins TRBV19 and TRBJ1-4; no clear D. Germline-derived CDR1 and CDR2 are LNHDA and SQIVND (reference sequence). This CDR3 is 17 amino acids long. V gave up 2 bases and J gave up 3 bases, with 16 bases separating them. CDR3 residues: CASSIFSRGSANEKLFF. CDR3 DNA: TGTGCCAGTAGTATATTTAGTCGGGGTTCGGCTAATGAAAAACTGTTTTTT.

This chain joins TRBV10-2 and TRBJ2-7, with 11 bases identical to TRBD2. In germline, CDR1 is WSHSY, CDR2 SAAADI. With V trimmed by 8 bases and J by 3 bases, 30 bases remained unmatched. CDR3 length: 22 residues. CDR3 sequence reads: CASLGGSQGRGLAGGSYYEQYF. The CDR3 nucleotides are TGCGCCAGCCTCGGGGGCTCCCAGGGAAGAGGTCTAGCGGGAGGCTCGTACTACGAGCAGTACTTC.

The V gene is TRBV30, the J gene TRBJ2-2, with unresolved D. Germline assignment: CDR1 GTSNPN and CDR2 SVGIG (reference sequence). Trimming pared 3 bases from V and 0 bases from J, leaving 11 bases between. CDR3 length: 15 residues. Here the CDR3 DNA reads TGTGCCTGGAGCCTAGAGGTGGCGAACACCGGGGAGCTGTTTTTT. Amino acid sequence: CAWSLEVANTGELFF. The full variable domain, in which reference TRBV30 and TRBJ2-2 provide the parts outside the CDR3, is SQTIHQWPATLVQPVGSPLSLECTVEGTSNPNLYWYRQAAGRGLQLLFYSVGIGQISSEVPQNLSASRPQDRQFILSSKKLLLSDSGFYLCAWSLEVANTGELFFGEGSRLTVL.

The chain uses TRBV27 and TRBJ2-5; weak D call: TRBD1 (6 bases). The CDR3 runs 14 residues. With 5 bases removed from V and 4 bases from J, the gap between germline ends came to 14 bases. Germline V gene sequence: CDR1 MNHEY, CDR2 SMNVEV (reference sequence). This CDR3 is CASSPGTQRETQYF. Written as DNA, the CDR3 is TGTGCCAGCAGTCCCGGGACACAAAGAGAGACCCAGTACTTC.

The chain links TRBV5-4 to TRBJ2-2; the D gene is possibly TRBD2 (7 bases). The ends were cut back, 2 bases at V and 5 bases at J, with 22 bases in the middle. In germline, CDR1 is SGHNT, CDR2 YYREEE (reference sequence). This CDR3 is built from 18 residues. The CDR3 region has the DNA TGTGCCAGCAGCTTTCCCGTGGCGGGGGCTCATGATACCGGGGAGCTGTTTTTT. Amino acid sequence: CASSFPVAGAHDTGELFF.

The chain links TRBV7-8 to TRBJ2-7; the match to TRBD2 covers 7 bases. The CDR3 is 15 amino acids. The germline V gene has CDR1 SGHVS and CDR2 FQNEAQ. Trimming at V came to 4 bases and at J to 3 bases, leaving 9 bases not matched to a gene. The CDR3 loop is CASSSWSGAIYEQYF. DNA for the CDR3: TGTGCCAGCAGCTCATGGAGCGGGGCAATCTACGAGCAGTACTTC. Based on the CDR3 plus reference TRBV7-8 and TRBJ2-7, the full variable domain is GAGVSQSPRYKVAKRGQDVALRCDPISGHVSLFWYQQALGQGPEFLTYFQNEAQLDKSGLPSDRFFAERPEGSVSTLKIQRTQQEDSAVYLCASSSWSGAIYEQYFGPGTRLTVT.

A remark on this clone: Within the sample, other DNA sequences also encode this same CDR3. This chain links TRBV27 with TRBJ1-2; 8 nucleotides line up with TRBD1. Germline CDR1 is MNHEY and CDR2 is SMNVEV (reference sequence). CDR3 length: 15 amino acids. V dropped 6 bases and J dropped 5; count of bases not matched to a gene: 11. The CDR3 sequence is CASRKMTGEAYGYTF. The DNA for the CDR3 is TGTGCCAGCAGAAAAATGACAGGGGAGGCGTATGGCTACACCTTC.